This TCR beta chain emerged from a study of PD-1 blockade in classical Hodgkin lymphoma. The overall study: Patients were dosed intravenously with nivolumab at 3 mg/kg every 2 weeks. Study results and caveats: Initiation of nivolumab under 1 year after ASCT led to exclusion of patients.

Only in-frame clones appear in the TCRdb table, and some are missing; sequencing was by immunoSEQ multiplex PCR. The sample comprises some 15,000 clones, roughly 90% of which are singletons, and about a fifth rests with the top ten. As regards this clone: Its antigen is as yet unknown.

The CDR3 spans 17 residues. The V segment lost 3 bases and the J segment 4 bases; nucleotides outside the gene matches: 14. Germline lookup yields CDR1 MGHRA and CDR2 YSYEKL. Time point: cycle 4 day 1 (C4D1), after less than 7 weeks of nivolumab. Every single patient, without exception, relapsed after autologous stem cell transplantation, and brentuximab vedotin exposure varied. By magnetic negative selection, CD8+ T cells were isolated from the thawed PBMCs. This sequence originates from a human donor with classical Hodgkin lymphoma. Sequences were derived from CD8+ T cells from blood, sampled before the fourth cycle of nivolumab. The chain recombines TRBV4-1 with TRBJ2-7, with 8 bases matching TRBD2. CDR3 in amino acids: CASSQILSSGGGYEQYF. The CDR3 nucleotides are TGCGCCAGCAGCCAGATCCTCTCCAGCGGGGGAGGGTACGAGCAGTACTTC.